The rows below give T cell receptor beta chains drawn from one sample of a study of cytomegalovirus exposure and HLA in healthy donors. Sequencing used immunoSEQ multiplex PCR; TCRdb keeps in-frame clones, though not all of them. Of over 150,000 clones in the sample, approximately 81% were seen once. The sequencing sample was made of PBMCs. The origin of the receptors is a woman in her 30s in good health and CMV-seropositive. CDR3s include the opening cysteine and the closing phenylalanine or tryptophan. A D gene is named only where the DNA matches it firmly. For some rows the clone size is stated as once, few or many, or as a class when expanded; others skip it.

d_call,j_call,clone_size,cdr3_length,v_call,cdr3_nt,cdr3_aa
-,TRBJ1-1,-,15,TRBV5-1,TGCGCCAGCAGCTTACTCGGGCGGGTGAACACTGAAGCTTTCTTT,CASSLLGRVNTEAFF
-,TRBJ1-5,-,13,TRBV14,TGTGCCAGCAGCCAATTTATAAATCAGCCCCAGCATTTT,CASSQFINQPQHF
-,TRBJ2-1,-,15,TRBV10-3,TGTGCCATCAGTGGGGGCAGCGAAACCCACAATGAGCAGTTCTTC,CAISGGSETHNEQFF
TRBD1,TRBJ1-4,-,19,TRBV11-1,TGTGCCAGCAGCTTTGGCCCTCCGGGGACAGGGGGCTTAAGTGAAAAACTGTTTTTT,CASSFGPPGTGGLSEKLFF
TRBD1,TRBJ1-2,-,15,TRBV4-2,TGTGCCAGCAGCCAAGCGGGACAGGGCAACTATGGCTACACCTTC,CASSQAGQGNYGYTF
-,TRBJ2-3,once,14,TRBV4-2,TGTGCCAGCAGCCCGCGGACAGGCACAGATACGCAGTATTTT,CASSPRTGTDTQYF
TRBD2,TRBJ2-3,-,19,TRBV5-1,TGCGCCAGCAGCCGCCGTACTAGCGGGGGGCCTTCTATCACAGATACGCAGTATTTT,CASSRRTSGGPSITDTQYF
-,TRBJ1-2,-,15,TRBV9,TGTGCCAGCAGCACTATCGTGGGGCAAGTTTATGGCTACACCTTC,CASSTIVGQVYGYTF
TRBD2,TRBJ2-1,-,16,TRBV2,TGTGCCAGCAGGCCACGAACTAGCGGGGGGGCCGGTGAGCAGTTCTTC,CASRPRTSGGAGEQFF
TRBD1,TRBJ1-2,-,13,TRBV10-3,TGTGCCATCACCCTGACAGGGAAGAATGGCTACACCTTC,CAITLTGKNGYTF
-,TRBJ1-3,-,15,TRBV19,TGTGCCAGTAGTATAGCAGGAAACTCTGGAAACACCATATATTTT,CASSIAGNSGNTIYF
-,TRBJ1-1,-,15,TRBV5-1,TGCGCCAGCAGAAAAGATGAAGGGAGTGGCACTGAAGCTTTCTTT,CASRKDEGSGTEAFF
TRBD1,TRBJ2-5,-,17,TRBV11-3,TGTGCCAGCAGCTTAGGCCTACCGGGGACAGGGCAAGAGACCCAGTACTTC,CASSLGLPGTGQETQYF
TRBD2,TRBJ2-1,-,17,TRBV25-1,TGTGCCAGCAGGGCCTTTTTAGCGGGGGCCGGCTACAATGAGCAGTTCTTC,CASRAFLAGAGYNEQFF
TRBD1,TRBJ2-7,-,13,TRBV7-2,TGTGCCAGCAGCCCGAGACAGGGCTACGAGCAGTACTTC,CASSPRQGYEQYF
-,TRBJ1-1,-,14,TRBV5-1,TGCGCCAGCAGCCAGGGCAGCTCGAACACTGAAGCTTTCTTT,CASSQGSSNTEAFF
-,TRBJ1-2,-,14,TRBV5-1,TGCGCCAGCACCCTCGAACGGGGGTGGGATGGCTACACCTTC,CASTLERGWDGYTF
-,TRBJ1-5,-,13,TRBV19,TGTGCCAGTAGTGTGCAGGGCCGACCGCCCCAGCATTTT,CASSVQGRPPQHF
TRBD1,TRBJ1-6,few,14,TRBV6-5,TGTGCCAGCAGTTTGACAGGGGGTAATTCACCCCTCCACTTT,CASSLTGGNSPLHF
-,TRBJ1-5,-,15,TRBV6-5,TGTGCCAGCAGTACGGGACTCGTGAGCAATCAGCCCCAGCATTTT,CASSTGLVSNQPQHF
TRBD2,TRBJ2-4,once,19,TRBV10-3,TGTGCCATCAGTGAGTCGCCTAGCGGGGGCCCTTTAGCCAAAAACATTCAGTACTTC,CAISESPSGGPLAKNIQYF
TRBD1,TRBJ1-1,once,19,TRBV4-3,TGCGCCAGCAGCCAAGATAGGGACAGGATTTTTATTATGAACACTGAAGCTTTCTTT,CASSQDRDRIFIMNTEAFF
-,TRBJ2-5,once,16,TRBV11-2,TGTGCCAGCAGCTTAGATTTGGGGGCTGGAAAAGAGACCCAGTACTTC,CASSLDLGAGKETQYF
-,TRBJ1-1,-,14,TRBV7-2,TGTGCCAGCAGCTACCGGACACTGAACACTGAAGCTTTCTTT,CASSYRTLNTEAFF
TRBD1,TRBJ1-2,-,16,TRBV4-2,TGTGCCAGCAGCCAAGGAGATTGGACAGGGATTGATGGCTACACCTTC,CASSQGDWTGIDGYTF
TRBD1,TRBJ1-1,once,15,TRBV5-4,TGTGCCAGCAGCTTGGACGGACAGGGCAATACTGAAGCTTTCTTT,CASSLDGQGNTEAFF
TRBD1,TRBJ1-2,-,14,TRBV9,TGTGCCAGCAGACATCCGGGACAGGTCTATGGCTACACCTTC,CASRHPGQVYGYTF
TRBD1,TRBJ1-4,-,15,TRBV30,TGTGCCTGGAGTGTACAGGGGACAACTAATGAAAAACTGTTTTTT,CAWSVQGTTNEKLFF
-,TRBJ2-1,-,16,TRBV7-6,TGTGCCAGCAGCTTGCGAACAGGGGGGGCCTACAATGAGCAGTTCTTC,CASSLRTGGAYNEQFF
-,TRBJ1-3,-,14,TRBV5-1,TGCGCCAGCAGCTTGGCCCCCCTCGGAAACACCATATATTTT,CASSLAPLGNTIYF
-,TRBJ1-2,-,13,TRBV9,TGTGCCAGCAGCGTAGCCCAGGACTATGGCTACACCTTC,CASSVAQDYGYTF
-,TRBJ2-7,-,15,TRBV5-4,TGTGCCAGCAGCTCAGGCGGGGTTGCGCTCTACGAGCAGTACTTC,CASSSGGVALYEQYF
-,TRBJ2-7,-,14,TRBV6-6,TGTGCCAGCAGTCTCGACAGATATTCCTACGAGCAGTACTTC,CASSLDRYSYEQYF
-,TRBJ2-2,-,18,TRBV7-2,TGTGCCAGCAGCTTAGCCGTCGGGGGGACAACGAACACCGGGGAGCTGTTTTTT,CASSLAVGGTTNTGELFF
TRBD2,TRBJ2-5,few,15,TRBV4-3,TGCGCCAGCAGCCAAGATCGGGGGGACGGTGAGACCCAGTACTTC,CASSQDRGDGETQYF
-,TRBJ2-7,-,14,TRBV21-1,TGTGCCAGCAGCCCCCACAGGGGGGGGTACGAGCAGTACTTC,CASSPHRGGYEQYF
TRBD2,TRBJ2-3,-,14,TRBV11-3,TGTGCCAGCAGCCTTACTAGCGGCACAGATACGCAGTATTTT,CASSLTSGTDTQYF
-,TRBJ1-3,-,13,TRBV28,TGTGCCAGCAGTCCATGGCTAGTCGGCACCATATATTTT,CASSPWLVGTIYF
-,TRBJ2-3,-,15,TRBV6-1,TGTGCTAATGCCCCCTGGGCCCGAGACACAGATACGCAGTATTTT,CANAPWARDTDTQYF
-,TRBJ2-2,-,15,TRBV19,TGTGCCAGTACCCTATACTTTCAGGTTGCCGGGGAGCTGTTTTTT,CASTLYFQVAGELFF
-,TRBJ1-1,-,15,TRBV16,TGTGCCAGCAGCCCCCTCCTCGGGAGCGACACTGAAGCTTTCTTT,CASSPLLGSDTEAFF
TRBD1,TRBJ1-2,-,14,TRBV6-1,TGTGCCAGCAGTTCCCCCGGGACAGCCTATGGCTACACCTTC,CASSSPGTAYGYTF
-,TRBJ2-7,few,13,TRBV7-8,TGTGCTAGCAACCTAGAGCCGGCCTACGAGCAGTACTTC,CASNLEPAYEQYF
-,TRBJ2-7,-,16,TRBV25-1,TGTGCCAGCAGTGGATCCGAAGAGGAGCGGTTCTACGAGCAGTACTTC,CASSGSEEERFYEQYF
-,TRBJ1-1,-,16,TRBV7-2,TGTGCCAGCAGCTTACAACAGGGCTTTTCCAGATCCGAAGCTTTCTTT,CASSLQQGFSRSEAFF
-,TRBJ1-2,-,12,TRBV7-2,TGTGCCAGCAGCTTTCTTCTCTATGGCTACACCTTC,CASSFLLYGYTF
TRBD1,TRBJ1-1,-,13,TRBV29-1,TGCAGCGCTGGGGACAGGGGGAACACTGAAGCTTTCTTT,CSAGDRGNTEAFF
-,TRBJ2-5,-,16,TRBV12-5,TGTGCTAGTGGCAGCGGCGGTCTCAACTATCGCGTGACCCAGTACTTC,CASGSGGLNYRVTQYF
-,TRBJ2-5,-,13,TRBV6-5,TGTGCCAGCAGTTACGGGGGCCTGGGGACCCAGTACTTC,CASSYGGLGTQYF
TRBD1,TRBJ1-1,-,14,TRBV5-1,TGCGCCAGCAGGGGACAGGGGGGGAACACTGAAGCTTTCTTT,CASRGQGGNTEAFF
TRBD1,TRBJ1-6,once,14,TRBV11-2,TGTGCCAGCAGCCGGACAGGGATTAATTCACCCCTCCACTTT,CASSRTGINSPLHF
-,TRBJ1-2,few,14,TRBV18,TGTGCCAGCTCACCTACAGGGTTTAGCTATGGCTACACCTTC,CASSPTGFSYGYTF
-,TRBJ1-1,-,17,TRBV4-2,TGTGCCAGCAGCCATAGAATTCCGGGGGGCTGGGACACTGAAGCTTTCTTT,CASSHRIPGGWDTEAFF
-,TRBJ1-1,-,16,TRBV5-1,TGCGCCAGCAGTTTTGGGTTGGACAGCCTGAACACTGAAGCTTTCTTT,CASSFGLDSLNTEAFF
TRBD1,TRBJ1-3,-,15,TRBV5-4,TGTGCCAGCAGCTCTATGGACAGGGGCGGAAACACCATATATTTT,CASSSMDRGGNTIYF
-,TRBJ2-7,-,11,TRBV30,TGTGCCTGGAGAAACACCTACGAGCAGTACTTC,CAWRNTYEQYF
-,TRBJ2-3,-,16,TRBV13,TGTGCCAGCAGCTTAGGGGGGGGGCGGTTGACAGATACGCAGTATTTT,CASSLGGGRLTDTQYF
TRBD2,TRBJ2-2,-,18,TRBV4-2,TGTGCCAGCAGCCAAGGGGGACTAGCGGGGGGGTTCACCGGGGAGCTGTTTTTT,CASSQGGLAGGFTGELFF
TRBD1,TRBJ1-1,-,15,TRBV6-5,TGTGCCAGCAGTTTCCAGACAGGGATAAACACTGAAGCTTTCTTT,CASSFQTGINTEAFF
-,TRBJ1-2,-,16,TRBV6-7,TGTGCCAGCAGTTCCAACTCTGGACACCCTAACTATGGCTACACCTTC,CASSSNSGHPNYGYTF